The present entry profiles one T cell receptor beta chain with its context. Its target is unknown. Sequencing used immunoSEQ multiplex PCR; TCRdb keeps in-frame clones, though not all of them. The sample has fewer than 2.5 million clones, approximately 94% seen once. These data come from a study of shared clonotypes between healthy human individuals. Overall study: Donors were a couple of women and a few men aged 18 to 49. Notes on the study in general: Represented diversity, genetic and exposure-history alike, was limited by few donors.

The CDR3 runs to 14 residues. J gave up 6 bases and V 6 bases, and 6 bases lay outside the gene matches. Per the germline V gene, CDR1 is SGHTA and CDR2 is FQGTGA. Adults of Caucasian background living in Nashville, Tennessee made up all donors. V is TRBV7-3 and J is TRBJ2-2; 8 bases align to TRBD1. This clonotype was sampled from a man aged 18 to 29 in good health. Some clones in this sample may be carry-over from other donors' samples. The sequencing sample was made of naive CD4+ T cells from PBMCs. Regarding subset: CD45RA+ positively selected. CDR3 DNA: TGTGCCAGCAGAGGGCAGGGGGCCGCCGGGGAGCTGTTTTTT. This sequence encodes CASRGQGAAGELFF.